This entry is about one T cell receptor (beta chain). Per the original data handling: Amplification of reference gene primers provided the estimated nucleated cell counts. The method was immunoSEQ multiplex PCR; TCRdb's version includes in-frame clones alone and lacks a portion of them. V and J calls plus clone size are reproduced from that table; the DNA served to infer D and trimming. There are 130,000 or so clones in the sample; 81% occur only once, and approximately 8.7% lies in the top ten. This sample was included in a study of blood T cell repertoires in COVID-19. Study summary: Material from acute and convalescent COVID-19 was sourced from the United States, Italy and Spain. T cells, B-cell-depleted T cells, or PBMCs provided the cDNA or gDNA that served as material.

The germline V gene encodes CDR1 LGHNA and CDR2 YNFKEQ. The CDR3 has 16 residues. V trimming: 4 bases; J trimming: 3 bases; junction bases outside the gene matches: 11. The sequenced material came from peripheral blood. V usage is TRBV4-2 and J usage is TRBJ2-5; TRBD1 matches 7 bases. This clonotype was obtained from a woman aged 60-75 years with active or convalescent COVID-19. CDR3 sequence (DNA): TGTGCCAGCAGCCGCACGATACGAGACAGGGAAGAGACCCAGTACTTC. This encodes CASSRTIRDREETQYF.